The 27 T cell receptor beta chains presented below share a single source sample, sequenced in a study of cytomegalovirus exposure and HLA in healthy donors. The primer mix had 60 Vbeta and 13 Jbeta primers. Sequenced by immunoSEQ multiplex PCR; TCRdb stores in-frame clones only, minus some. The data show approximately 190,000 clones, around 83% seen once. The sequenced sample consisted of PBMCs. Receptor source: a woman between 18 and 29 years old in good health and CMV-seronegative.

This clone was seen a handful of times. This chain links TRBV4-2 with TRBJ2-7; 9 bases line up with TRBD2. Per the germline V gene, CDR1 is LGHNA and CDR2 is YNFKEQ. The CDR3 extends over 14 amino acids. Trimming at V came to 4 bases and at J to 4 bases, leaving 5 bases not matched to a gene. CDR3 sequence reads: CASSRGGGQYEQYF. DNA for the CDR3: TGTGCCAGCAGCCGCGGGGGGGGCCAATACGAGCAGTACTTC.

The gene calls are TRBV10-3 and TRBJ2-3, with TRBD2 matching 12 bases. The J segment lost 5 bases and the V segment lost 10 bases, leaving 7 bases of the junction unmatched. This CDR3 has 14 amino acids. Germline loops: CDR1 ENHRY, CDR2 SYGVKD. CDR3 protein: CATATSGRIDTQYF. As DNA, the CDR3 is TGTGCCACCGCGACTAGCGGGAGAATAGATACGCAGTATTTT.

About this clone itself: The junction shows a germline mismatch at one end, possibly a read error. The chain joins TRBV7-9 to TRBJ2-7; 7 bases align to TRBD2. This CDR3 is 14 amino acids long. The germline V gene encodes CDR1 SEHNR and CDR2 FQNEAQ (reference sequence). CDR3 nucleotides: TGTTCCAGCAGGGTTGGCGGGAGCTCCTACGAGCAGTACTTC. It yields the protein CSSRVGGSSYEQYF.

This clone was counted a few times. V and J are TRBV10-3 and TRBJ2-1; 9 nucleotides align to TRBD2. Trimming cost V 5 bases and J 3 bases; bases outside gene matches: 5. CDR1 and CDR2 (germline): ENHRY, SYGVKD. The CDR3 has 15 residues. The CDR3 DNA reads as TGTGCCATCAGTCCCTTAGCGGGGGACTACAATGAGCAGTTCTTC. This translates into CAISPLAGDYNEQFF.

The V call is TRBV4-2, the J call TRBJ2-1; 10 positions match TRBD1. Germline lookup yields CDR1 LGHNA and CDR2 YNFKEQ. The CDR3 runs to 14 residues. The J segment lost 7 bases and the V segment lost 3 bases, leaving 3 bases of the junction unmatched. CDR3 sequence: CASSQGQGRNEQFF. CDR3 in DNA: TGTGCCAGCAGCCAGGGACAGGGGCGGAATGAGCAGTTCTTC.

The chain carries TRBV27 and TRBJ1-5; the D gene is possibly TRBD1 (5 bases). This CDR3 is built from 14 residues. The germline V gene encodes CDR1 MNHEY and CDR2 SMNVEV (reference sequence). V lost 3 bases and J 2 bases, leaving 8 bases between the germline ends. In DNA, the CDR3 is TGTGCCAGCAGTTTTGTAGGGGGCAATCAGCCCCAGCATTTT. It codes for CASSFVGGNQPQHF.

The CDR3 region has the DNA TGTGCCAGCTCACCGGGACAGTCAACTAATGAAAAACTGTTTTTT. Encoded protein: CASSPGQSTNEKLFF. The chain carries TRBV18 and TRBJ1-4; 7 nucleotides align to TRBD1. Trimming cost V 3 bases and J 0 bases; bases outside gene matches: 1. Germline V gene sequence: CDR1 KGHSH, CDR2 LQKENI. The CDR3 totals 15 residues.

The chain joins TRBV5-1 to TRBJ2-4, with a possible D match to TRBD1 (6 bases). Germline loops: CDR1 SGHRS, CDR2 YFSETQ. This CDR3 spans 17 amino acids. With 0 bases removed from V and 0 bases from J, the gap between germline ends came to 13 bases. DNA of the CDR3: TGCGCCAGCAGCTTGGGCTCAATGACAGGAGCCAAAAACATTCAGTACTTC. Translating it yields CASSLGSMTGAKNIQYF.

Concerning this clone: Different DNA sequences within this sample yield the same CDR3. The chain has TRBV28 and TRBJ1-5; D call uncertain. The CDR3 is made up of 14 amino acids. CDR1 is MDHEN and CDR2 is SYDVKM in the germline V gene. The V end was cut by 3 bases, the J end by 5 bases, with 11 bases between. The CDR3 DNA is TGTGCCAGCAGTTTCGTGCCGGGTGATCAGCCCCAGCATTTT. Protein sequence: CASSFVPGDQPQHF.

The chain recombines TRBV20-1 with TRBJ1-2; D is ambiguous. This CDR3 is built from 11 residues. The germline CDR1 and CDR2 sequences are DFQATT and SNEGSKA (reference sequence). V lost 2 bases, J lost 2 bases, and 3 bases lay in between. Here the CDR3 reads CSARQNYGYTF. In nucleotides, the CDR3 is TGCAGTGCTAGACAGAACTATGGCTACACCTTC.

The genes are TRBV23-1 and TRBJ2-5, with 7 bases fitting TRBD1. TRBV23-1 is an ORF, with its function uncertain. Trimming cost V 3 bases and J 2 bases; bases outside gene matches: 6. This CDR3 is built from 15 residues. As DNA, the CDR3 is TGCGCCAGCAGTCACCTCGACAGGGAGCAAGAGACCCAGTACTTC. Its protein is CASSHLDREQETQYF.

CDR3 DNA: TGTGCCAGTAGTATCCCCACACCAGCGGGAGTCACGTTTGAGACCCAGTACTTC. It translates to CASSIPTPAGVTFETQYF. The chain recombines TRBV19 with TRBJ2-5; 8 nucleotides agree with TRBD2. Germline CDR1 LNHDA, CDR2 SQIVND (reference sequence). J lost 5 bases, V lost 3 bases, and 17 bases had no gene match. The CDR3 totals 18 residues.

The chain carries TRBV11-2 and TRBJ2-5, with D perhaps TRBD1 (6 bases). From germline, CDR1 is SGHAT and CDR2 FQNNGV. The CDR3 runs to 14 residues. Trimming cost V 6 bases and J 4 bases, with 15 bases left between them. CDR3 in DNA: TGTGCCAGCAGTTCGAATCAGGGGCGAGAGACCCAGTACTTC. Translated: CASSSNQGRETQYF.

The chain uses TRBV11-3 and TRBJ2-1; D is possibly TRBD2 (7 bases). The CDR3 consists of 14 residues. The V gene's germline CDR1 is SGHNT and CDR2 YENEEA. V was pared by 3 bases and J by 7 bases, with 13 bases between. The CDR3 sequence: CASSLGGQTNEQFF. CDR3 in DNA: TGTGCCAGCAGCTTGGGGGGGCAGACTAATGAGCAGTTCTTC.

The gene calls are TRBV5-4 and TRBJ2-2, with TRBD2 matching 11 bases. With V trimmed by 0 bases and J by 7 bases, 5 bases remained unmatched. CDR1 SGHNT and CDR2 YYREEE come from the germline V gene (reference sequence). This CDR3 is 16 amino acids long. CDR3 DNA sequence: TGTGCCAGCAGCTTGGTAGCGGGAGGGCCGGACGGGGAGCTGTTTTTT. It encodes CASSLVAGGPDGELFF.

V usage is TRBV7-9 and J usage is TRBJ2-7, with TRBD1 identical over 10 bases. V gave up 3 bases and J gave up 4 bases; unmatched junction bases: 9. In germline, CDR1 is SEHNR, CDR2 FQNEAQ (reference sequence). The CDR3 covers 16 residues. CDR3 sequence (DNA): TGTGCCAGCAGCTTTGTGGACTGGACAGGGGGATACGAGCAGTACTTC. This codes for CASSFVDWTGGYEQYF.

The chain links TRBV7-8 to TRBJ1-2, with D maybe TRBD1 (5 bases). Germline V gene data show CDR1 as SGHVS and CDR2 as FQNEAQ. The CDR3 covers 14 residues. The ends were cut back, 5 bases at V and 7 bases at J, with 17 bases in the middle. For the CDR3, the DNA is TGTGCCAGCAGCCCGGGGGGACCGGGGCCTGGCTACACCTTC. Translating gives CASSPGGPGPGYTF.

The rearrangement links TRBV30 to TRBJ2-5, with 10 bases aligning to TRBD2. CDR1 is GTSNPN and CDR2 is SVGIG in the germline V gene (reference sequence). CDR3 length: 16 residues. The junction had 7 bases not matched to a gene; V was cut back by 2 bases and J by 1 base. Written as DNA, the CDR3 is TGTGCCTGGAGTTCAGGACTAGCGGCCCTCCAAGAGACCCAGTACTTC. This gives the protein CAWSSGLAALQETQYF.

The chain carries TRBV5-1 and TRBJ2-5, with 8 bases that match TRBD2. CDR1 is SGHRS, CDR2 YFSETQ, per germline. The ends lost 0 bases at V and 5 bases at J; junction bases unmatched: 9. The CDR3 runs to 16 residues. DNA for the CDR3: TGCGCCAGCAGCTTGGGTACCGGGGGGGCCGGTGAGACCCAGTACTTC. Its translation: CASSLGTGGAGETQYF.

The rearrangement joins TRBV5-1 to TRBJ2-1; 9 positions match TRBD2. The CDR3 sequence is 15 residues long. Germline CDR1 and CDR2: SGHRS and YFSETQ. The V and J ends lost 5 bases and 6 bases, in that order; junction bases with no gene match: 9. In nucleotides, the CDR3 is TGCGCCAGCAGGCTGGCGGGAGGGCTCGCCAATGAGCAGTTCTTC. As protein: CASRLAGGLANEQFF.

This chain uses TRBV28 with TRBJ1-1, with 7 bases aligning to TRBD1. Germline V gene lookup returns CDR1 MDHEN and CDR2 SYDVKM. J gave up 3 bases and V 2 bases, and 12 bases lay outside the gene matches. The CDR3 loop spans 17 amino acids. The CDR3 reads CASSLIRAPGGHTEAFF. The CDR3 nucleotides read TGTGCCAGCAGTTTAATCCGTGCCCCAGGGGGACACACTGAAGCTTTCTTT.

A remark on this clone: Additional DNA sequences in this sample encode the identical CDR3. The genes are TRBV27 and TRBJ2-3, with 12 bases aligning to TRBD1. The J segment lost 5 bases and the V segment lost 3 bases, leaving 6 bases of the junction unmatched. The CDR3 consists of 16 residues. Germline loops: CDR1 MNHEY, CDR2 SMNVEV (reference sequence). The CDR3 is CASSLRDRGRGDTQYF. CDR3 in DNA: TGTGCCAGCAGTTTGAGGGACAGGGGGCGGGGAGATACGCAGTATTTT.

The chain couples TRBV2 to TRBJ2-1; D gene uncertain. CDR3 length equals 14 residues. V lost 1 base and J 6 bases, leaving 10 bases between the germline ends. Germline assignment: CDR1 SNHLY and CDR2 FYNNEI. This CDR3 reads CASSEVYGSNEQFF. For the CDR3, the DNA is TGTGCCAGCAGTGAAGTCTACGGGTCCAATGAGCAGTTCTTC.

This clone was observed a handful of times. The chain carries TRBV6-5 and TRBJ1-4, with a tentative D call TRBD1 (5 bases). Germline V gene lookup returns CDR1 MNHEY and CDR2 SVGAGI. V shed 9 bases and J shed 8 bases, with 22 bases lying between them. The CDR3 consists of 15 residues. The CDR3 bases are TGTGCCAGGGCGGAGGGGCACAGGAGAGTCGAAAAACTGTTTTTT. It translates to CARAEGHRRVEKLFF.

A word on this clone: The junction departs from the called germline gene at one end, perhaps through a read error. This specimen includes other DNA sequences encoding the same CDR3. The chain links TRBV14 to TRBJ1-1; D not certain. Germline V gives CDR1 SGHDN, CDR2 FVKESK. The CDR3 totals 14 residues. The CDR3 coding sequence is TGTGCCAGCAGCCAGCTAACAGTGAACACTGAAGCCTTCTTT. Translation gives CASSQLTVNTEAFF. The full variable domain, completed using reference TRBV14 and TRBJ1-1, is EAGVTQFPSHSVIEKGQTVTLRCDPISGHDNLYWYRRVMGKEIKFLLHFVKESKQDESGMPNNRFLAERTGGTYSTLKVQPAELEDSGVYFCASSQLTVNTEAFFGQGTRLTVV.

This clone showed up just a few times. V is TRBV6-4 and J is TRBJ2-1; 7 bases map to TRBD2. The germline V gene encodes CDR1 MRHNA and CDR2 SNTAGT. Losses at the gene ends were 6 bases for V and 6 bases for J; bases not matched to a gene: 2. The length of the CDR3 is 12 residues. CDR3 in amino acids: CASRGGGNEQFF. Here the CDR3 DNA reads TGTGCCAGCAGGGGCGGGGGCAATGAGCAGTTCTTC.

This chain links TRBV29-1 with TRBJ2-2; tentatively, D is TRBD2 (5 bases). Between the trimmed V and J ends, which lost 4 bases and 10 bases, there was a span of 19 bases. This CDR3 spans 14 amino acids. Looked up from germline, CDR1 is SQVTM and CDR2 is ANQGSEA. CDR3 nucleotides: TGCAGCGTTGGCCCCGGGCTGCCGAGGGAGGAGCTGTTTTTT. This encodes CSVGPGLPREELFF.